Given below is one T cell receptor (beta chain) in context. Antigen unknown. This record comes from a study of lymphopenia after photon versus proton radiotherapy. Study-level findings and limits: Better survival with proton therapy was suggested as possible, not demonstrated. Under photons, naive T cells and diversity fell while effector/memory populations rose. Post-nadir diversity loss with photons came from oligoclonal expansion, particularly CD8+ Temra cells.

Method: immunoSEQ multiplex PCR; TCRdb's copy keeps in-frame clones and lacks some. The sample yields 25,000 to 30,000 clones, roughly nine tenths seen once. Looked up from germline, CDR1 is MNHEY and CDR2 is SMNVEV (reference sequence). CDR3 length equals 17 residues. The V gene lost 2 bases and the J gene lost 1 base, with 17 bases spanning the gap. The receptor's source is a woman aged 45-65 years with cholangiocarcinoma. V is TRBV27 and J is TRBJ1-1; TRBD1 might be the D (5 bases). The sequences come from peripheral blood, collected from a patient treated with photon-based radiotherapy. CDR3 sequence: CASSLEHVRGRNTEAFF. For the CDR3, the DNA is TGTGCCAGCAGTTTAGAACATGTTCGGGGCCGGAACACTGAAGCTTTCTTT.